Reported below is one T cell receptor beta chain. This beta chain came through as a stray read in a library set up for alpha chains, and its size says little. V was clipped by 5 bases and J by 4 bases, with 14 bases between them. CDR3 length equals 15 residues. Per germline, CDR1 MNHEY and CDR2 SMNVEV (reference sequence). These data are taken from a study of spatial heterogeneity in lung cancer. Using its own MiXCR run on the 5' RACE reads, TCRdb lists one record per CDR3 protein. The repertoire holds about 5,500 distinct CDR3 sequences, with roughly an eighth as singletons. The sample's time point: sample taken at primary tumor resection.

The specimen comprised lung tissue, sampled at surgery. The chain employs TRBV27 and TRBJ1-4, with no clear D. This sequence was found in a human donor with early-stage non-small cell lung cancer. Here the CDR3 DNA reads TGTGCCAGCAGTCCCCGACTGAGGATTAATGAAAAACTGTTTTTT. It specifies CASSPRLRINEKLFF.